This TCR beta chain was captured by sequencing in a study of shared clonotypes between healthy human individuals. Cells designated naive CD8 were CD45RO-negative and were positively selected for CCR7, with terminally differentiated effector memory CD45RA+ cells excluded. About this clone itself: Its target is unknown.

Study results and caveats: A handful of donors held about 5% of naive CD4 clonotypes in common.

Trimming took off 4 bases at V and 5 bases at J, with 18 bases between the two ends. Germline CDR1 is MGHRA and CDR2 is YSYEKL. The CDR3 has 16 amino acids. The repertoire was sequenced with immunoSEQ multiplex PCR; TCRdb's copy has only in-frame clones and lacks some. This table has some 2,000,000 clones, about 95% appearing once. The specimen sequenced was naive CD8+ T cells sorted from blood. The clonotype was recovered from a man younger than 35 in good health. This chain links TRBV4-1 with TRBJ2-1, with D possibly matching TRBD2 (7 bases). This CDR3 reads CASSLLSGGANNEQFF. The CDR3 DNA reads TGCGCCAGCAGCCTCTTATCGGGGGGCGCTAACAATGAGCAGTTCTTC.